This T cell receptor beta chain originates from a study of early T cells in non-severe SARS-CoV-2 infection. A single record per CDR3 protein comes from TCRdb applying MiXCR to the 5' RACE reads. Found here are tens of thousands of distinct CDR3 sequences, approximately 14% of them singletons; the top ten hold more than 3.5%. The V gene end was trimmed by 5 bases and the J gene end by 6 bases; junction bases not matched to a gene: 9. Per the germline V gene, CDR1 is SGHTA and CDR2 is FQGNSA. The CDR3 extends over 14 amino acids. The sequenced sample was whole blood. This TCR was recovered from an adult who was a healthcare worker with PCR-confirmed SARS-CoV-2 infection or an uninfected control (not recorded which). The chain couples TRBV7-2 to TRBJ2-5, with TRBD2 matching 7 bases. Here the CDR3 DNA reads TGTGCCAGCAGCAGAAGACTAGCTGGGCAGACCCAGTACTTC. Amino acid sequence: CASSRRLAGQTQYF.